Below, 7 T cell receptor beta chains from the same sample are listed, as sequenced in a study of Graves' ophthalmopathy and Graves' hyperthyroidism. The authors amplified TCR beta CDR3 regions from RNA transcripts. Following a first-round RT-PCR that used HTBI primers, a second-round multiplex PCR was carried out. TCRdb analysed the multiplex PCR reads with MiXCR anew, one entry per CDR3 protein. Here the sample spans a few hundred thousand distinct CDR3 sequences, just under 40% being singletons. The specimen was peripheral blood or thyroid tissue (not recorded which). The receptors shown here come from an adult man with Graves' hyperthyroidism.

The table lists this clonotype with many counts. CDR3 region: CASSLGTGDFYEQYF. Written as DNA, the CDR3 is TGTGCCAGCAGTCTTGGGACAGGGGATTTCTACGAGCAGTACTTC. The V gene is TRBV12-3 or TRBV12-4, the J gene TRBJ2-7; 10 bases agree with TRBD1. Trimming at V came to 5 bases and at J to 3 bases, leaving 7 bases not matched to a gene. This CDR3 is built from 15 residues.

This clonotype occurred many times. The chain links TRBV19 to TRBJ2-5, with D possibly TRBD2 on 5 matching bases. The CDR3 runs to 14 residues. Germline lookup yields CDR1 LNHDA and CDR2 SQIVND (reference sequence). V lost 0 bases and J lost 7, with 12 bases in between. CDR3 nucleotides: TGTGCCAGTAGTATAGATCGGGAATACGGGACCCAGTACTTC. As protein: CASSIDREYGTQYF.

The rearrangement uses TRBV20-1 and TRBJ2-7; 9 bases are a match to TRBD1. CDR3 length: 13 amino acids. Trimming at V came to 7 bases and at J to 8 bases, leaving 12 bases not matched to a gene. Germline V gives CDR1 DFQATT, CDR2 SNEGSKA (reference sequence). CDR3 DNA: TGCAGTGAAGTGTCCGGGACAGGGACCCAGCAGTACTTC. This encodes CSEVSGTGTQQYF.

This clonotype was counted between two and nine times. The DNA of the CDR3 is TGTGCCAGCAGTTACAAGACACCGTACCAAGAGACCCAGTACTTC. Encoded protein: CASSYKTPYQETQYF. The chain is built from TRBV27 and TRBJ2-5, with D unclear. CDR3 length: 15 residues. Between the trimmed V and J ends, which lost 4 bases and 0 bases, there was a span of 12 bases. Germline CDR1 MNHEY, CDR2 SMNVEV (reference sequence).

This clonotype occurred a few times. The rearrangement uses TRBV20-1 and TRBJ2-3; the D gene is possibly TRBD2 (6 bases). The CDR3 runs 15 residues. Trimming removed 2 bases at V and 1 base at J, with 13 bases between. Per germline, CDR1 DFQATT and CDR2 SNEGSKA (reference sequence). The CDR3 loop reads CSARWRGVGTDTQYF. The CDR3 DNA is TGCAGTGCTAGATGGCGGGGAGTAGGCACAGATACGCAGTATTTT.

This clonotype was seen a handful of times. The V gene is TRBV7-2, the J gene TRBJ2-2; D remains unclear. There are 13 residues in the CDR3. V lost 3 bases to trimming and J lost 7 bases, with 9 bases between them. The germline V gene has CDR1 SGHTA and CDR2 FQGNSA. The CDR3 DNA sequence: TGTGCCAGCAGCTTTACCCTGCGCGGGGAGCTGTTTTTT. It encodes CASSFTLRGELFF.

The J gene is TRBJ1-2, the V gene TRBV12-3 or TRBV12-4, with TRBD1 matching 10 bases. The CDR3 runs to 15 residues. V lost 6 bases to trimming and J lost 3 bases; unmatched junction nucleotides: 7. For the CDR3, the DNA is TGTGCCAGCAGCCCCAAGGGACAGGGGTACTATGGCTACACCTTC. The encoded protein is CASSPKGQGYYGYTF.